The 2 T cell receptor beta chains below all came from one sample that was sequenced in a study of T-cell reconstitution after alpha-beta-depleted transplantation in children. The library targeted TCRbeta and was prepared with unique molecular identifiers. TCRdb redid the calling of the PCR reads with MiXCR, one entry per CDR3 protein. Here the sample spans almost 5,000 distinct CDR3 sequences, 6.5% to 8% being singletons. The source was PBMCs, mostly from graft donor cells, collected 60 days after TCRalphabeta/CD19-depleted stem cell transplant. These TCRs come from a boy younger than two who had a stem cell transplant for SCID, so the T cells may come from the graft donor.

This clonotype is deemed medium-sized (0.01 to 0.1%). The chain employs TRBV7-9 and TRBJ2-7; D perhaps matches TRBD1 (6 bases). Trimming shortened V by 4 bases and J by 0 bases, and 13 bases separated the two germline ends. CDR3 length equals 15 residues. Per the germline V gene, CDR1 is SEHNR and CDR2 is FQNEAQ (reference sequence). In DNA form, the CDR3 reads TGTGCCAGCAGCTCCAGATGGACAGACTCCTACGAGCAGTACTTC. This encodes CASSSRWTDSYEQYF.

This clonotype is judged medium-sized. V is TRBV5-1 and J is TRBJ2-6; TRBD1 aligns across 7 bases. Germline trimming cut 2 bases from V and 2 bases from J; bases unmatched to any gene: 4. The CDR3 is 16 residues long. Germline loops: CDR1 SGHRS, CDR2 YFSETQ. The DNA for the CDR3 is TGCGCCAGCAGCTTCACCGACAGGGCTGGGGCCAACGTCCTGACTTTC. Protein product: CASSFTDRAGANVLTF.